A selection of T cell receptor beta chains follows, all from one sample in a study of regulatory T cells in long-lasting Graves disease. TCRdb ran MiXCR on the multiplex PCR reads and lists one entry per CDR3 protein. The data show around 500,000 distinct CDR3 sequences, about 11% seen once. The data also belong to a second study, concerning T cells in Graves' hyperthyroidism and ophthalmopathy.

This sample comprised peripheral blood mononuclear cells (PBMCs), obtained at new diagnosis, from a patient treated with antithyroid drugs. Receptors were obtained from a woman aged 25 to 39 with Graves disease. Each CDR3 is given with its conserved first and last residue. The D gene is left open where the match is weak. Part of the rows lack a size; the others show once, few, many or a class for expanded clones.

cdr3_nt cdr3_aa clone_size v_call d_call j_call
TGTGCCAGCAGTGTTCCGGGACTAGCGGAGAATGAGCAGTTCTTC CASSVPGLAENEQFF few TRBV25-1 TRBD2 TRBJ2-1
TGTGCCAGCCAGAAAACTAGCGGGAGGACCGAGCAGTACTTC CASQKTSGRTEQYF many TRBV19 TRBD2 TRBJ2-7
TGTGCCAGCAGCGTGACTAGCGGGATGAATACGCAGTATTTT CASSVTSGMNTQYF many TRBV9 TRBD2 TRBJ2-3
TGTGCCAGCAGTTATTTCCTAGCGTTGGCGAACACCGGGGAGCTGTTTTTT CASSYFLALANTGELFF many TRBV6-5 - TRBJ2-2
TGTGCCAGCAGCATAAACGAAGGGACCATCTTCTGTACGCAGTATTTT CASSINEGTIFCTQYF many TRBV7-9 - TRBJ2-3
TGTGCCATCAGCCTAGCGGGAGTCCCAGATACGCAGTATTTT CAISLAGVPDTQYF - TRBV10-3 TRBD2 TRBJ2-3
TGTGCCAGCTCAGCCCAGGGGGCGCAAAACACTGAAGCTTTCTTT CASSAQGAQNTEAFF many TRBV18 TRBD1 TRBJ1-1
TGTGCCAGTAGTACCCTCGGGAGAAGATCATATAGCAATCAGCCCCAGCATTTT CASSTLGRRSYSNQPQHF - TRBV19 - TRBJ1-5
TGTGCCAGCTCTCTGAAATGGGAGCAGGGACGCCAGTTCTTC CASSLKWEQGRQFF many TRBV18 - TRBJ2-1
TGTGCCAGCAGTACCAGACAGGGCTACGAGCAGTACTTC CASSTRQGYEQYF many TRBV6-1 TRBD1 TRBJ2-7
TGTGCCAGCAGTTCCCCCTCGACGCTGGGCCTCCGAAACACCATATATTTT CASSSPSTLGLRNTIYF many TRBV28 - TRBJ1-3
TGTGCCAGCAGCTTAGTCGAGTGGAGAGGAGAGACCCAGTACTTC CASSLVEWRGETQYF few TRBV7-2 - TRBJ2-5
TGTGCCAGCAGTTTTCGGAACTCCTACGAGCAGTACTTC CASSFRNSYEQYF many TRBV28 - TRBJ2-7
TGTGCCACCAGTGGAAACAGGGACTCTGGGGCCAACGTCCCGACTTTC CATSGNRDSGANVPTF few TRBV24-1 - TRBJ2-6
TGTGCCAGCAGTTTGCGGGCCAGGACAGGGGGCGCCGAGACCCAGTACTTC CASSLRARTGGAETQYF many TRBV27 TRBD1 TRBJ2-5
TGCGCCAGCAGGCCTAGCGGAATCTACAATGAGCAGTTCTTC CASRPSGIYNEQFF few TRBV5-1 TRBD2 TRBJ2-1
TGTGCCAGCAGCCCTCGGGCTAGCGGGAAGGTATATACCGAGGAGCTGTTTTTT CASSPRASGKVYTEELFF once TRBV7-8 TRBD2 TRBJ2-2
TGTGCCAGCAGCCCACAGGGCCCAGGGTACACCGGGGAGCTGTTTTTT CASSPQGPGYTGELFF many TRBV7-2 - TRBJ2-2
TGTGCCAGCAGTTGGGAGATCCACGAGCAGTACTTC CASSWEIHEQYF many TRBV28 - TRBJ2-7
TGTGCCAGTACCACGGGACCAGGGACCTACGAGCAGTACTTC CASTTGPGTYEQYF many TRBV19 - TRBJ2-7
TGTGCCAGCAGTTTACTGGGGGCGGGAACTGAAGCTTTCTTT CASSLLGAGTEAFF many TRBV28 - TRBJ1-1
TGTGCCAGCAGTGACCCCAGAGCTAGCACAGATACGCAGTATTTT CASSDPRASTDTQYF few TRBV25-1 - TRBJ2-3
TGTGCCAGTAACGGCGGGGGCGCATGGGAGACCCAGTACTTC CASNGGGAWETQYF many TRBV19 - TRBJ2-5
TGTGCCAGCAGATTAAGGGGGAGGACTCCCAATCAGCCCCAGCATTTT CASRLRGRTPNQPQHF many TRBV28 - TRBJ1-5
TGTGCCAGCAGCCCCAGGACGAGGGGGACCCAGTACTTC CASSPRTRGTQYF - TRBV7-9 - TRBJ2-5
TGCGCCAGCACCCGGGGGGCGGGAGACGCAGATACGCAGTATTTT CASTRGAGDADTQYF - TRBV4-3 - TRBJ2-3
TGTGCCAGCAGTTTATGGGGTCAGGACAGGGGGCGAATTTTGCAGTTCTTC CASSLWGQDRGRILQFF many TRBV27 TRBD1 TRBJ2-1
TGTGCCAGCAGCCTCGGAGCGGGACCCGTGTGGGAGCAGTACTTC CASSLGAGPVWEQYF many TRBV3-1 TRBD2 TRBJ2-7
TGTGCCAGCAGCGCGCGGGCGGATACGCAGTATTTT CASSARADTQYF few TRBV11-3 - TRBJ2-3
TGTGCCAGCAGCGTAGGACTGAGACAGGGATACACCGGGGAGCTGTTTTTT CASSVGLRQGYTGELFF - TRBV9 TRBD1 TRBJ2-2
TGTGCCAGCAGTGGAGACCTAGAGACCCAGTACTTC CASSGDLETQYF few TRBV2 - TRBJ2-5
TGTGCCAGCAGCAGGGGCGCTTATGGCTACACCTTC CASSRGAYGYTF many TRBV3-1 - TRBJ1-2
TGTGCCAGTATTGGGGACACTGAAGCTTTCTTT CASIGDTEAFF many TRBV28 - TRBJ1-1